The clone carrying this TCR beta chain was counted a few times. The data derive from a study of early T cells in non-severe SARS-CoV-2 infection. CDR3 length: 12 amino acids. Germline V gives CDR1 PRHDT, CDR2 FYEKMQ (reference sequence). V lost 5 bases and J lost 7, with 10 bases in between. Individual cDNA molecules were tagged with unique molecular identifiers, the study reported. TCRdb processed the 5' RACE reads anew with MiXCR; each CDR3 protein has one entry. The table records about 110,000 distinct CDR3 sequences, 11% of them present only once. This receptor was obtained from an adult who was a healthcare worker with PCR-confirmed SARS-CoV-2 infection or an uninfected control (not recorded which). Sequencing was done on a sample of whole blood. The chain carries TRBV13 and TRBJ2-3; D is ambiguous. CDR3 sequence: CASSLRSNTQYF. The CDR3 region has the DNA TGTGCCAGCAGCCTCCGATCTAATACGCAGTATTTT.